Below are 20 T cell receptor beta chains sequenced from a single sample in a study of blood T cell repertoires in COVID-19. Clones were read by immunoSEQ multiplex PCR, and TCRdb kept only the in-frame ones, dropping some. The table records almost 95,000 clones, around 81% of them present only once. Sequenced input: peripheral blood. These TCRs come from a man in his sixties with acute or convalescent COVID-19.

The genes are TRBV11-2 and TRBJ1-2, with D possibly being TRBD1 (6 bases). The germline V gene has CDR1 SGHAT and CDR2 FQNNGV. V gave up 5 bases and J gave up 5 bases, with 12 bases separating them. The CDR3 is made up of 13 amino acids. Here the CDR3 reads CASSPGQPYGYTF. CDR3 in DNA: TGTGCCAGCAGCCCAGGACAGCCATATGGCTACACCTTC.

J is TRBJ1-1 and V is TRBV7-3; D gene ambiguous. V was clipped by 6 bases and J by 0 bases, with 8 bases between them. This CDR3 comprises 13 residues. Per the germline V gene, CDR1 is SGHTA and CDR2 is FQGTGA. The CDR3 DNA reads TGTGCCAGCAGTGTTGCGGTGAACACTGAAGCTTTCTTT. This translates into CASSVAVNTEAFF. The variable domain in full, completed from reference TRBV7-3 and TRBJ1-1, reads GAGVSQTPSNKVTEKGKYVELRCDPISGHTALYWYRQSLGQGPEFLIYFQGTGAADDSGLPNDRFFAVRPEGSVSTLKIQRTERGDSAVYLCASSVAVNTEAFFGQGTRLTVV.

The CDR3 region is CASSLQGGQPQHF. The CDR3 nucleotides are TGTGCCAGCAGCCTACAGGGGGGACAGCCCCAGCATTTT. The rearrangement links TRBV7-2 to TRBJ1-5; 8 bases map to TRBD1. The length of the CDR3 is 13 residues. From germline, CDR1 is SGHTA and CDR2 FQGNSA. The ends lost 5 bases at V and 7 bases at J; junction bases unmatched: 4. The whole variable domain, filled in from reference TRBV7-2 and TRBJ1-5, reads GAGVSQSPSNKVTEKGKDVELRCDPISGHTALYWYRQSLGQGLEFLIYFQGNSAPDKSGLPSDRFSAERTGGSVSTLTIQRTQQEDSAVYLCASSLQGGQPQHFGDGTRLSIL.

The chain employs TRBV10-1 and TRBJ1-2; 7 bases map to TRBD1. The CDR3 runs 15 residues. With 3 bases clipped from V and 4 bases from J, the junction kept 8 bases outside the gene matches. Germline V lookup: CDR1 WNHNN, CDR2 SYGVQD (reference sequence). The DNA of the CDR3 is TGCGCCAGCAGTGACCGGACAGGCCCCGGCTATGGCTACACCTTC. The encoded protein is CASSDRTGPGYGYTF.

CDR3 nucleotides: TGTGCCAGCAGTTCCCGCCCGACCGGAGCGACCTTC. This codes for CASSSRPTGATF. J is TRBJ1-2 and V is TRBV12-3 or TRBV12-4; D is unclear. CDR3 length: 12 residues. Deletions cut 4 bases from V and 14 bases from J, with 17 bases between.

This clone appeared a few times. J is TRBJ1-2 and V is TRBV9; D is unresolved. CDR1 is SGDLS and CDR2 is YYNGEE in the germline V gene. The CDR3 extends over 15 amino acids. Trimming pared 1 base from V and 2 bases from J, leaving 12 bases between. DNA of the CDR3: TGTGCCAGCAGCGTATCGGCAGGATTCAACTATGGCTACACCTTC. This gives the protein CASSVSAGFNYGYTF.

Here the CDR3 reads CASSLPGLPYEQYF. The CDR3 bases are TGTGCCAGCAGCTTACCTGGACTGCCCTACGAGCAGTACTTC. The gene calls are TRBV11-2 and TRBJ2-7; perhaps TRBD2 as D (5 bases). The CDR3 consists of 14 residues. CDR1 is SGHAT and CDR2 is FQNNGV in the germline V gene. Trimming removed 2 bases at V and 2 bases at J, with 10 bases between.

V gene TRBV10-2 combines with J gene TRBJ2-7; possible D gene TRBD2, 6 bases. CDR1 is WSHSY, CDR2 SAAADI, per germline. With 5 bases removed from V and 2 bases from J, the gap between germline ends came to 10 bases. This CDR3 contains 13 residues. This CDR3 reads CASSPGSPYEQYF. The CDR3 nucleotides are TGCGCCAGCAGTCCCGGGAGCCCCTACGAGCAGTACTTC.

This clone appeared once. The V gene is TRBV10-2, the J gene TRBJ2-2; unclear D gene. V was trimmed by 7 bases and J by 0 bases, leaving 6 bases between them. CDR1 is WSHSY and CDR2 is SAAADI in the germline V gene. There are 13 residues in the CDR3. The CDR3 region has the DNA TGCGCCAGCAAACTCGCGAACACCGGGGAGCTGTTTTTT. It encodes CASKLANTGELFF.

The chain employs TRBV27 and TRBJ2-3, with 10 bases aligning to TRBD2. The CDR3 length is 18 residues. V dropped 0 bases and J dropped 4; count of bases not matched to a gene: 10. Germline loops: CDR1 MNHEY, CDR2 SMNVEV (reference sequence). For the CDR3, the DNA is TGTGCCAGCAGTTTATCGGCTAGCGGGGGCCCATCCCCAGATACGCAGTATTTT. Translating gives CASSLSASGGPSPDTQYF.

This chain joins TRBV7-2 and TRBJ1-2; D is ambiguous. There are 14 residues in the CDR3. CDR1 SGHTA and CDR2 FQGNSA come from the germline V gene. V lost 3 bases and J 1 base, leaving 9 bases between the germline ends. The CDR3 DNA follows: TGTGCCAGCAGCTTGCTAGAGAATAACTATGGCTACACCTTC. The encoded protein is CASSLLENNYGYTF.

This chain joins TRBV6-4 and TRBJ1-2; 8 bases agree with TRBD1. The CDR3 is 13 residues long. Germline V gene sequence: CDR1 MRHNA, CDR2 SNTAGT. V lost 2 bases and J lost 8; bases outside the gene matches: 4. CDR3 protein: CASSDDRGWGYTF. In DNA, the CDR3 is TGTGCCAGCAGTGACGACAGGGGATGGGGCTACACCTTC.

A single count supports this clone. CDR3 sequence: CASSPQDRRATNEKLFF. The CDR3 DNA reads TGTGCCAGCAGTCCCCAGGACAGGCGTGCAACTAATGAAAAACTGTTTTTT. J is TRBJ1-4 and V is TRBV27, with TRBD1 matching 7 bases. Germline assignment: CDR1 MNHEY and CDR2 SMNVEV (reference sequence). The V segment lost 5 bases and the J segment 0 bases; nucleotides outside the gene matches: 9. The CDR3 totals 17 residues. The full variable domain, completed using reference TRBV27 and TRBJ1-4, is EAQVTQNPRYLITVTGKKLTVTCSQNMNHEYMSWYRQDPGLGLRQIYYSMNVEVTDKGDVPEGYKVSRKEKRNFPLILESPSPNQTSLYFCASSPQDRRATNEKLFFGSGTQLSVL.

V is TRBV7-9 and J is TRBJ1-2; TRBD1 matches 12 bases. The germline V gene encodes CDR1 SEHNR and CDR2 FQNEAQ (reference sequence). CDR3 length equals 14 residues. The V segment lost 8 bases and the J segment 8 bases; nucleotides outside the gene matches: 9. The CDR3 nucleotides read TGTGCCAGCTACCGGGGACAGGGGGCGGAAGGCTACACCTTC. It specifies CASYRGQGAEGYTF.

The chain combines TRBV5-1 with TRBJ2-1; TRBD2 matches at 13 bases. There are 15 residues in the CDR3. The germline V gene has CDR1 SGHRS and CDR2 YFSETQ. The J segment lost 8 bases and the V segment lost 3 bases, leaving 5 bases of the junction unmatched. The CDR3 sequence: CASSWGLAGSHEQFF. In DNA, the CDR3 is TGCGCCAGCAGCTGGGGACTAGCGGGGTCCCATGAGCAGTTCTTC. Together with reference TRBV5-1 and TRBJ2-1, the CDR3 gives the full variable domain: KAGVTQTPRYLIKTRGQQVTLSCSPISGHRSVSWYQQTPGQGLQFLFEYFSETQRNKGNFPGRFSGRQFSNSRSEMNVSTLELGDSALYLCASSWGLAGSHEQFFGPGTRLTVL.

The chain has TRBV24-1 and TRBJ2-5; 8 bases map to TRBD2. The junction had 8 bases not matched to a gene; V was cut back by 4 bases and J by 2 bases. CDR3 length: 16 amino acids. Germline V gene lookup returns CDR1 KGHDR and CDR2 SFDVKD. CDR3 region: CATSEITSGIQETQYF. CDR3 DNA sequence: TGTGCCACCAGTGAAATAACTAGCGGAATACAAGAGACCCAGTACTTC.

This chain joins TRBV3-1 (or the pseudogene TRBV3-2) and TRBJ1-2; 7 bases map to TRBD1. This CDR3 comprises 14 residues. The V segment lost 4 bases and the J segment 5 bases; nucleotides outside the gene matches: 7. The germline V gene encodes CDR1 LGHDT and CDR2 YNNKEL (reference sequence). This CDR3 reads CASSLRGQHYGYTF. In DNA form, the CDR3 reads TGTGCCAGCAGCCTGAGGGGACAGCATTATGGCTACACCTTC.

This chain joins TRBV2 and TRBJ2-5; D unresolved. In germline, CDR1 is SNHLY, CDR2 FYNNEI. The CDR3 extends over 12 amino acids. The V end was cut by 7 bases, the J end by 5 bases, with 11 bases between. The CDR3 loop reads CASIADSETQYF. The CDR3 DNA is TGTGCCAGCATCGCGGATTCGGAGACCCAGTACTTC.

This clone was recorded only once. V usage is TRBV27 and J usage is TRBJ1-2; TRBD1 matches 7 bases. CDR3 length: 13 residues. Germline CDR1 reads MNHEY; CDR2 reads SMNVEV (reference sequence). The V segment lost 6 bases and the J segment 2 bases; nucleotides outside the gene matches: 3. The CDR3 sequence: CASSTGQNYGYTF. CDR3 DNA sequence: TGTGCCAGCAGCACGGGACAGAACTATGGCTACACCTTC.

Here the CDR3 reads CASSITGQGGYGYTF. The CDR3 DNA sequence: TGTGCCAGTAGTATAACGGGACAGGGTGGCTATGGCTACACCTTC. The rearrangement links TRBV19 to TRBJ1-2; 9 nucleotides agree with TRBD1. The ends lost 2 bases at V and 4 bases at J; junction bases unmatched: 5. Germline assignment: CDR1 LNHDA and CDR2 SQIVND (reference sequence). This CDR3 has 15 amino acids.